The rows below give T cell receptor beta chains drawn from one sample of a study of T-cell reconstitution after alpha-beta-depleted transplantation in children. TCRdb ran MiXCR on the PCR reads and lists one entry per CDR3 protein. Of tens of thousands of distinct CDR3 sequences listed, roughly 52% are singletons. The specimen was peripheral blood, collected before TCRalphabeta/CD19-depleted stem cell transplant. The source of these receptors is a boy younger than two with SCID, due to receive a stem cell transplant. The CDR3 runs from the conserved cysteine through the conserved F or W. Clone size, where shown, is once, few, many, or a class for clones that have expanded.

CDR3 protein,CDR3 length,V gene,clone size
CASSGPGGETQYF,13,TRBV7-8,NA
CASSLVYRGSYEQYF,15,TRBV7-2,NA
CATQGTSGALGGELFF,16,TRBV15,few
CATASGGGELFF,12,TRBV24-1,once
CATQKDTEGDEQYF,14,TRBV2,few
CASSQVNYGYTF,12,TRBV7-9,NA
CASSLGSTDTQYF,13,TRBV5-6,few
CASSLDGTRGTQYF,14,TRBV5-1,NA
CSAHRGSMGYEQYF,14,TRBV20-1,NA
CASSSRGDLTKQYF,14,TRBV6-2/TRBV6-3,NA
CSLRDGTIQETQYF,14,TRBV29-1,NA
CAIGRGNYGYTF,12,TRBV10-3,few
CASRESTGFSEKLFF,15,TRBV6-1,NA
CASSQERDTAYEQYF,15,TRBV4-3,few
CASSFRLAGGPDTQYF,16,TRBV12-3/TRBV12-4,NA
CASSTLPGHLTDTQYF,16,TRBV5-1,few
CAIRGTGEDGYTF,13,TRBV10-3,NA
CASSLEASNTYEQYF,15,TRBV7-2,NA
CASSLATPYNEQFF,14,TRBV7-8,NA
CASSLDRVGEQYF,13,TRBV7-9,NA
CASSQGRVSNEQFF,14,TRBV7-2,NA
CASSNRTGGPNSGANVLTF,19,TRBV28,few
CASSGLVGGADYGYTF,16,TRBV9,NA
CASSLGYGNQPQHF,14,TRBV27,NA
CASSPQAEAGGVGYTF,16,TRBV18,medium-sized
CSARGTGGGYEQYF,14,TRBV20-1,NA
CASRLSGVTEAFF,13,TRBV12-3/TRBV12-4,NA
CASSSVDRDLQETQYF,16,TRBV5-1,few
CASSQGTSGEYQETQYF,17,TRBV4-2,NA
CASSLGGDHYGYTF,14,TRBV5-6,NA
CASSYSTGGANTIYF,15,TRBV6-5,NA
CATSREGLEHNEQFF,15,TRBV15,NA
CASSSAEGTEAFF,13,TRBV7-3,many
CASSIRTGSENEQFF,15,TRBV7-9,NA
CSARGGGNEAGELFF,15,TRBV20-1,few
CASSRSGGAAKNIQYF,16,TRBV4-2,NA
CASSYSRDHYGYTF,14,TRBV6-5,many